The 28 T cell receptor beta chains below all came from one sample that was sequenced in a study of shared clonotypes between healthy human individuals. The assay was immunoSEQ multiplex PCR, and TCRdb's table has in-frame clones only and misses some. In the table there are some 470,000 clones, around 78% of which are singletons. The specimen sequenced was PBMCs. The receptors stem from a woman between 40 and 55 years old in good health. Some clones in this sample may be carry-over from other donors' samples.

The CDR3 coding sequence is TGTGCCAGCAGTCCCGACGTGCTCCTGAACACTGAAGCTTTCTTT. It specifies CASSPDVLLNTEAFF. V usage is TRBV6-5 and J usage is TRBJ1-1; unclear D gene. The length of the CDR3 is 15 residues. Germline CDR1 reads MNHEY; CDR2 reads SVGAGI. The V end lost 5 bases, the J end lost 0 bases, and 13 bases lay between the germline ends.

This clone turned up a few times. This sequence joins TRBV2 and TRBJ2-7; TRBD2 matches at 9 bases. V trimming: 7 bases; J trimming: 2 bases; junction bases outside the gene matches: 9. The length of the CDR3 is 15 residues. CDR1 is SNHLY, CDR2 FYNNEI, per germline. The CDR3 is CASTDSGRGTYEQYF. The CDR3 nucleotides read TGTGCCAGCACTGATAGCGGGAGAGGAACCTACGAGCAGTACTTC.

The chain links TRBV7-9 to TRBJ1-5; the D is unclear. The CDR3 is 12 amino acids. V was cut by 5 bases and J by 7 bases, with 9 bases left in between. Germline CDR1 and CDR2: SEHNR and FQNEAQ (reference sequence). CDR3: CASSHVGQPQHF. DNA for the CDR3: TGTGCCAGCAGCCACGTTGGCCAGCCCCAGCATTTT.

This chain joins TRBV9 and TRBJ2-3; no reliable D call. CDR3 length: 15 amino acids. V lost 2 bases and J 0 bases, leaving 10 bases between the germline ends. Germline V gene sequence: CDR1 SGDLS, CDR2 YYNGEE. The CDR3 region has the DNA TGTGCCAGCAGCGTGACTCACCGAAGCACAGATACGCAGTATTTT. It is translated as CASSVTHRSTDTQYF.

The chain is built from TRBV27 and TRBJ1-6; D is uncertain. Germline loops: CDR1 MNHEY, CDR2 SMNVEV (reference sequence). The CDR3 contains 15 residues. V was pared by 2 bases and J by 5 bases, with 10 bases between. As DNA, the CDR3 is TGTGCCAGCAGTTTAGATCTTCAGAATAATTCACCCCTCCACTTT. This translates into CASSLDLQNNSPLHF.

To note about this clone: A far larger clone lies a single base away; this is likely a read error. This CDR3 is also generated by other DNA sequences in the sample. The chain couples TRBV2 to TRBJ1-1; tentative D call: TRBD1 (6 bases). The CDR3 is made up of 12 amino acids. Germline values: CDR1 SNHLY, CDR2 FYNNEI. V shed 5 bases and J shed 8 bases, with 12 bases lying between them. The CDR3, as DNA: TGTGCCAGCAGTTTACAGGGCACCGAAGCTTTCTTT. Its protein product is CASSLQGTEAFF.

The J gene is TRBJ2-2, the V gene TRBV21-1; no DNA check was done on the table's D call, TRBD2. TRBV21-1 is deemed a pseudogene. The length of the CDR3 is 15 residues. Here the CDR3 reads CASSTSGRETGELFF. The DNA of the CDR3 is TGTGCCAGCAGTACTAGCGGGAGGGAAACCGGGGAGCTGTTTTTT.

The gene calls are TRBV7-2 and TRBJ2-3, with 10 bases identical to TRBD2. The CDR3 contains 14 residues. CDR1 and CDR2 from the germline V gene are SGHTA and FQGNSA. With 10 bases clipped from V and 5 bases from J, the junction kept 9 bases outside the gene matches. The CDR3, as DNA: TGTGCCACCCAACCGGCTAGCGGGAGAGATACGCAGTATTTT. Encoded protein: CATQPASGRDTQYF.

This chain links TRBV10-1 with TRBJ2-7; unclear D gene. Trimming took off 2 bases at V and 2 bases at J, with 7 bases between the two ends. The CDR3 loop spans 13 amino acids. CDR1 and CDR2 (germline): WNHNN, SYGVQD (reference sequence). The CDR3 protein is CASSEALTYEQYF. In nucleotides, the CDR3 is TGCGCCAGCAGTGAGGCCCTGACCTACGAGCAGTACTTC.

This chain joins TRBV5-4 and TRBJ2-6; TRBD1 is a possible D gene (5 bases). The CDR3 sequence is 17 residues long. Germline V CDR1 and CDR2: SGHNT, YYREEE (reference sequence). Trimming removed 3 bases from V and 2 bases from J, with 15 bases in between. In nucleotides, the CDR3 is TGTGCCAGCAGCTCCCCTGGAAGGGGTCCTGGGGCCAACGTCCTGACTTTC. Protein sequence: CASSSPGRGPGANVLTF.

This chain uses TRBV30 with TRBJ1-5; D is undetermined. The CDR3 runs to 13 residues. Germline CDR1 and CDR2: GTSNPN and SVGIG (reference sequence). The V end was cut by 1 base, the J end by 3 bases, with 7 bases between. Here the CDR3 reads CAWSGGVNQPQHF. CDR3 bases: TGTGCCTGGAGTGGGGGAGTCAATCAGCCCCAGCATTTT.

V and J are TRBV5-1 and TRBJ2-5, with 7 positions matching TRBD1. The CDR3 length is 14 residues. V was clipped by 6 bases and J by 2 bases; unmatched bases: 7. Germline V lookup: CDR1 SGHRS, CDR2 YFSETQ. Here the CDR3 reads CASKWARGQETQYF. The CDR3, as DNA: TGCGCCAGCAAATGGGCCAGGGGGCAAGAGACCCAGTACTTC.

Turning to this clone: A far larger clone differs by one base, so this is likely a read error. The rearrangement links TRBV25-1 to TRBJ2-1; TRBD2 matches 9 bases. Trimming at V came to 2 bases and at J to 8 bases, leaving 7 bases not matched to a gene. The V gene's germline CDR1 is MGHDK and CDR2 SYGVNS. The CDR3 runs 15 residues. CDR3 region: CASSERGSGSDEQFF. In nucleotides, the CDR3 is TGTGCCAGCAGTGAAAGGGGTAGCGGGAGTGATGAGCAGTTCTTC.

This clone was counted a few times. V gene TRBV5-6 combines with J gene TRBJ2-2, with TRBD2 matching over 8 bases. With V trimmed by 4 bases and J by 7 bases, 12 bases remained unmatched. The CDR3 consists of 16 residues. The germline V gene has CDR1 SGHDT and CDR2 YYEEEE. In nucleotides, the CDR3 is TGTGCCAGCAGCCCACGAGGCGGGAGGATGGTCGGGGAGCTGTTTTTT. This encodes CASSPRGGRMVGELFF.

The chain employs TRBV4-2 and TRBJ1-5; 7 bases are shared with TRBD1. The germline CDR1 and CDR2 sequences are LGHNA and YNFKEQ. The CDR3 spans 15 residues. The junction had 6 bases not matched to a gene; V was cut back by 1 base and J by 6 bases. CDR3 nucleotide sequence: TGTGCCAGCAGCCAAGGAGACAGGGATGGTCAGCCCCAGCATTTT. Its translation is CASSQGDRDGQPQHF.

This chain links TRBV9 with TRBJ2-2; D not certain. V lost 4 bases and J 4 bases, leaving 5 bases between the germline ends. This CDR3 has 12 amino acids. Germline lookup yields CDR1 SGDLS and CDR2 YYNGEE. The CDR3 loop reads CASSRSTGELFF. The CDR3 DNA is TGTGCCAGCAGCCGATCCACCGGGGAGCTGTTTTTT.

This clone was seen at least ten times. This CDR3 reads CASSDRTDSEQYF. The CDR3 DNA sequence: TGCGCCAGCAGTGACCGGACTGACAGCGAGCAGTACTTC. The chain joins TRBV10-1 to TRBJ2-7, with D possibly called TRBD1 or TRBD2 (5 bases each). This CDR3 is 13 amino acids long. Germline CDR1 is WNHNN and CDR2 is SYGVQD (reference sequence). Between the trimmed V and J ends, which lost 3 bases and 6 bases, there was a span of 12 bases.

CDR3 loop: CASSEEDRGNYGYTF. CDR3 sequence (DNA): TGTGCCAGCAGTGAAGAGGACAGGGGTAACTATGGCTACACCTTC. V and J are TRBV25-1 and TRBJ1-2; 9 bases match TRBD1. The ends lost 2 bases at V and 1 base at J; junction bases unmatched: 2. This CDR3 is built from 15 residues. Germline lookup yields CDR1 MGHDK and CDR2 SYGVNS.

The J gene is TRBJ1-1, the V gene TRBV5-1, with D perhaps matching TRBD1 (5 bases). The CDR3 contains 16 residues. V dropped 4 bases and J dropped 1 base, with 17 bases sitting between them. The germline V gene has CDR1 SGHRS and CDR2 YFSETQ. The CDR3 spells CASSLAGQLPNTEAFF. The CDR3, as DNA: TGCGCCAGCAGCCTGGCAGGGCAATTACCGAACACTGAAGCTTTCTTT.

The rearrangement links TRBV19 to TRBJ1-5; TRBD1 might be the D (6 bases). The length of the CDR3 is 14 residues. Trimming shortened V by 3 bases and J by 5 bases, and 11 bases separated the two germline ends. Germline lookup yields CDR1 LNHDA and CDR2 SQIVND (reference sequence). The CDR3 DNA reads TGTGCCAGTAGTATTGGCAGGACAGATCAGCCCCAGCATTTT. The encoded protein is CASSIGRTDQPQHF.

The chain recombines TRBV7-3 with TRBJ2-5, with D maybe TRBD2 (6 bases). V was trimmed by 5 bases and J by 4 bases, leaving 14 bases between them. CDR3 length equals 14 residues. Per germline, CDR1 SGHTA and CDR2 FQGTGA. The CDR3 here is CASSPLGGGETQYF. DNA of the CDR3: TGTGCCAGCAGCCCCCTCGGGGGAGGAGAGACCCAGTACTTC. Full variable domain (missing parts from reference TRBV7-3 and TRBJ2-5): GAGVSQTPSNKVTEKGKYVELRCDPISGHTALYWYRQSLGQGPEFLIYFQGTGAADDSGLPNDRFFAVRPEGSVSTLKIQRTERGDSAVYLCASSPLGGGETQYFGPGTRLLVL.

Points on this clone: This likely came from a read error, as a far larger clone is one base away. The rearrangement uses TRBV7-7 and TRBJ2-5, with a tentative D call TRBD1 (6 bases). Germline values: CDR1 SSHAT, CDR2 FNYEAQ (reference sequence). This CDR3 is built from 16 residues. CDR3 protein: CAGSHNLGGQEETQYF. The CDR3 nucleotides are TGTGCCGGCAGCCATAATTTAGGGGGACAAGAAGAGACCCAGTACTTC.

The gene calls are TRBV11-3 and TRBJ2-7; D perhaps matches TRBD1 (5 bases). The germline gives CDR1 SGHNT, CDR2 YENEEA. V dropped 1 base and J dropped 3 bases, with 16 bases sitting between them. There are 16 residues in the CDR3. CDR3 coding DNA: TGTGCCAGCAGCTTAGCTTGGTCAGGGCCACACTACGAGCAGTACTTC. Protein sequence: CASSLAWSGPHYEQYF.

There are a few counts of this clone. With only one base between it and a far larger clone, this is likely a read error. The same CDR3 is also encoded by other DNA sequences in this sample. The chain is built from TRBV7-9 and TRBJ2-1; D call uncertain. Germline V lookup: CDR1 SEHNR, CDR2 FQNEAQ (reference sequence). Between the trimmed V and J ends, which lost 1 base and 2 bases, there was a span of 9 bases. This CDR3 comprises 15 residues. CDR3 loop: CASSLVPEAYNEQFF. In DNA form, the CDR3 reads TGTGCCAGCAGCTTAGTCCCAGAGGCCTACAATGAGCAGTTCTTC.

The rearrangement joins TRBV28 to TRBJ2-5; no firm D call. CDR3 length: 13 residues. The V end was cut by 6 bases, the J end by 10 bases, with 18 bases between. Germline V gene sequence: CDR1 MDHEN, CDR2 SYDVKM. CDR3 amino acids: CASRDPSIWGQYF. The CDR3 DNA reads TGTGCCAGCAGAGACCCCTCCATTTGGGGCCAGTACTTC. The variable domain in full, with the rest retrieved from reference TRBV28 and TRBJ2-5, is DVKVTQSSRYLVKRTGEKVFLECVQDMDHENMFWYRQDPGLGLRLIYFSYDVKMKEKGDIPEGYSVSREKKERFSLILESASTNQTSMYLCASRDPSIWGQYFGPGTRLLVL.

The rearrangement links TRBV5-1 to TRBJ1-2; no clear D. Trimming took 0 bases from V and 7 from J, leaving 13 bases between them. Germline V gene data show CDR1 as SGHRS and CDR2 as YFSETQ. This CDR3 contains 14 residues. CDR3 sequence (DNA): TGCGCCAGCAGCTTGGAGGGTAAGGGCCTTGGCTACACCTTC. The encoded protein is CASSLEGKGLGYTF.

The chain recombines TRBV7-3 with TRBJ2-1; TRBD2 aligns across 14 bases. CDR1 is SGHTA, CDR2 FQGTGA, per germline. The CDR3 runs to 19 residues. V shed 0 bases and J 0 bases; nucleotides not matched to a gene: 4. The CDR3: CASSLTGLAGGTSYNEQFF. The DNA for the CDR3 is TGTGCCAGCAGCTTAACAGGACTAGCGGGAGGAACCTCCTACAATGAGCAGTTCTTC.

This clone has at least ten counts. This chain connects TRBV7-2 to TRBJ2-7, with D possibly TRBD1 on 5 matching bases. The V gene lost 6 bases and the J gene lost 7 bases, with 13 bases spanning the gap. The CDR3 length is 12 residues. Germline V CDR1 and CDR2: SGHTA, FQGNSA. CDR3 sequence: CASSYLQGEQYF. In nucleotides, the CDR3 is TGTGCCAGCAGTTACCTCCAGGGAGAGCAGTACTTC.